What follows are 23 T cell receptor beta chains derived from one specimen sequenced in a study of blood T cell repertoires in COVID-19. Assay: immunoSEQ multiplex PCR; the TCRdb copy retains only in-frame clones and omits some. The sample has around 270,000 clones, less than 90% seen once; the top ten hold 1.5% to 2%. Sequenced: peripheral blood. The source of these receptors is a man aged 30 to 45 with active or convalescent COVID-19.

The J gene is TRBJ2-5, the V gene TRBV14; D is perhaps TRBD2 (6 bases). Trimming cost V 4 bases and J 7 bases, with 19 bases left between them. CDR3 length: 15 residues. CDR1 and CDR2 from the germline V gene are SGHDN and FVKESK. The CDR3 loop reads CASSRMYAGRGTQYF. As DNA, the CDR3 is TGTGCCAGCAGCCGGATGTATGCGGGGAGAGGGACCCAGTACTTC.

This sequence joins TRBV7-2 and TRBJ1-3, with D possibly matching TRBD1 (5 bases). Trimming removed 5 bases from V and 4 bases from J, with 12 bases in between. This CDR3 is built from 14 residues. Germline V CDR1 and CDR2: SGHTA, FQGNSA. The CDR3 DNA reads TGTGCCAGCAGCACTTCAGGGTCAGGAAACACCATATATTTT. Encoded protein: CASSTSGSGNTIYF.

This clone was detected once. The chain links TRBV4-1 to TRBJ2-7; tentative D call: TRBD2 (6 bases). Per germline, CDR1 MGHRA and CDR2 YSYEKL. The V end lost 4 bases, the J end lost 2 bases, and 12 bases lay between the germline ends. There are 14 residues in the CDR3. The CDR3 sequence: CASSPGTAPYEQYF. CDR3 coding DNA: TGCGCCAGCAGCCCCGGGACTGCACCCTACGAGCAGTACTTC.

This sequence joins TRBV7-2 and TRBJ1-6, with D possibly being TRBD1 (5 bases). This CDR3 comprises 15 residues. Germline V CDR1 and CDR2: SGHTA, FQGNSA. Trimming removed 2 bases from V and 9 bases from J, with 14 bases in between. For the CDR3, the DNA is TGTGCCAGCAGCTTAACGCCCCAGGGCGCTTCACCCCTCCACTTT. The encoded protein is CASSLTPQGASPLHF.

V gene TRBV5-1 combines with J gene TRBJ2-2; tentative D call: TRBD1 (5 bases). Germline V gene lookup returns CDR1 SGHRS and CDR2 YFSETQ. The CDR3 has 16 residues. V lost 3 bases and J 5 bases, leaving 17 bases between the germline ends. The CDR3 here is CASSYRGPTGTGELFF. CDR3 bases: TGCGCCAGCAGCTATCGTGGCCCCACAGGAACCGGGGAGCTGTTTTTT.

Notes on this clone: Distinct nucleotide sequences in the sample also encode this CDR3. The chain has TRBV18 and TRBJ2-7; 12 bases agree with TRBD2. The CDR3 totals 16 residues. V dropped 3 bases and J dropped 1; count of bases not matched to a gene: 4. Germline V gene sequence: CDR1 KGHSH, CDR2 LQKENI. CDR3 protein: CASSPPTSGGSYEQYF. The CDR3 DNA reads as TGTGCCAGCTCACCGCCGACTAGCGGGGGATCCTACGAGCAGTACTTC.

This chain links TRBV4-1 with TRBJ1-2, with D unclear. Germline values: CDR1 MGHRA, CDR2 YSYEKL. The V end lost 1 base, the J end lost 5 bases, and 14 bases lay between the germline ends. This CDR3 region has 15 residues. The CDR3 DNA follows: TGCGCCAGCAGCCAAGGGAGCAGTAACTATTATGGCTACACCTTC. It translates to CASSQGSSNYYGYTF.

The genes are TRBV5-1 and TRBJ2-1, with D perhaps TRBD2 (5 bases). The CDR3 is 16 residues long. V dropped 2 bases and J dropped 2 bases, with 14 bases sitting between them. Looked up from germline, CDR1 is SGHRS and CDR2 is YFSETQ. The CDR3 sequence: CASSFTSGLTYNEQFF. In DNA, the CDR3 is TGCGCCAGCAGCTTTACTAGTGGTTTGACCTACAATGAGCAGTTCTTC.

Here the CDR3 reads CASSKVGGQAPATNEKLFF. CDR3 bases: TGTGCCAGCAGCAAAGTGGGTGGCCAGGCTCCCGCAACTAATGAAAAACTGTTTTTT. The chain has TRBV21-1 and TRBJ1-4; the D call TRBD1 from the table was never checked on the DNA. TRBV21-1 is tagged as a pseudogene. CDR3 length equals 19 residues.

V gene TRBV9 combines with J gene TRBJ2-2; D possibly corresponds to TRBD1 (5 bases). The V gene's germline CDR1 is SGDLS and CDR2 YYNGEE. This CDR3 spans 14 amino acids. The V gene lost 1 base and the J gene lost 1 base, with 5 bases spanning the gap. DNA for the CDR3: TGTGCCAGCAGCGTAAGGGGGAACACCGGGGAGCTGTTTTTT. Protein product: CASSVRGNTGELFF. Variable domain in full (rest from reference TRBV9 and TRBJ2-2): DSGVTQTPKHLITATGQRVTLRCSPRSGDLSVYWYQQSLDQGLQFLIQYYNGEERAKGNILERFSAQQFPDLHSELNLSSLELGDSALYFCASSVRGNTGELFFGEGSRLTVL.

This chain links TRBV27 with TRBJ2-3; weak D call: TRBD2 (7 bases). The germline V gene has CDR1 MNHEY and CDR2 SMNVEV (reference sequence). The CDR3 sequence is 15 residues long. The V gene lost 10 bases and the J gene lost 4 bases, with 21 bases spanning the gap. CDR3 in amino acids: CATRPRGGPADTQYF. DNA of the CDR3: TGTGCCACCAGACCGAGGGGGGGGCCCGCAGATACGCAGTATTTT.

A note on this clone: Other DNA variants within this sample encode the same CDR3. The chain uses TRBV27 and TRBJ1-4, with D maybe TRBD1 (6 bases). Trimming removed 4 bases from V and 5 bases from J, with 11 bases in between. The CDR3 is made up of 14 amino acids. CDR1 and CDR2 from the germline V gene are MNHEY and SMNVEV (reference sequence). CDR3 in DNA: TGTGCCAGCAGTTCCAGGGGCCCCAATGAAAAACTGTTTTTT. Its protein is CASSSRGPNEKLFF.

V usage is TRBV10-3 and J usage is TRBJ1-1, with D possibly being TRBD1 (6 bases). V lost 6 bases to trimming and J lost 7 bases, with 18 bases between them. Per the germline V gene, CDR1 is ENHRY and CDR2 is SYGVKD. This CDR3 is built from 14 residues. CDR3 region: CAISDPLGGHEAFF. In nucleotides, the CDR3 is TGTGCCATCAGCGATCCCTTGGGGGGGCATGAAGCTTTCTTT.

This sequence joins TRBV12-3 or TRBV12-4 and TRBJ2-1; D is unclear. CDR3 size: 11 residues. V was trimmed by 5 bases and J by 5 bases, leaving 4 bases between them. The CDR3 DNA follows: TGTGCCAGCAGTGTTAACAATGAGCAGTTCTTC. It yields the protein CASSVNNEQFF.

This rearrangement joins TRBV9 to TRBJ1-4; the D gene is possibly TRBD1 (5 bases). Germline V lookup: CDR1 SGDLS, CDR2 YYNGEE. The CDR3 spans 13 residues. The V and J ends lost 10 bases and 8 bases respectively, with 18 bases between them. The chain's CDR3 is CARKRRVGEKLFF. Written as DNA, the CDR3 is TGTGCCCGCAAGCGCAGGGTGGGCGAAAAACTGTTTTTT.

This rearrangement joins TRBV7-9 to TRBJ1-2; D might be TRBD1 (6 bases). The CDR3 is 18 residues long. CDR1 and CDR2 from the germline V gene are SEHNR and FQNEAQ (reference sequence). Trimming pared 7 bases from V and 2 bases from J, leaving 26 bases between. Here the CDR3 reads CASTRRGVEGLHNYGYTF. The CDR3 DNA sequence: TGTGCCAGCACCCGCAGGGGCGTGGAAGGGTTACACAACTATGGCTACACCTTC.

In this sample, this clone turned up once. The chain recombines TRBV4-1 with TRBJ1-5; TRBD1 might be the D (6 bases). V lost 0 bases, J lost 13 bases, and 19 bases lay in between. The CDR3 has 15 amino acids. Germline lookup yields CDR1 MGHRA and CDR2 YSYEKL. CDR3 protein: CASSQEYRDIQRQHF. In DNA, the CDR3 is TGCGCCAGCAGCCAAGAGTATCGGGACATTCAACGGCAGCATTTT.

This clone was seen just once. The gene calls are TRBV28 and TRBJ2-3; 10 nucleotides line up with TRBD2. Germline V CDR1 and CDR2: MDHEN, SYDVKM. This CDR3 comprises 19 residues. The V segment lost 8 bases and the J segment 0 bases; nucleotides outside the gene matches: 17. DNA for the CDR3: TGTGCCAGCCCTAAGAGGGGGCTAGCGGGGGATTCTAGCACAGATACGCAGTATTTT. As protein: CASPKRGLAGDSSTDTQYF.

This chain joins TRBV21-1 and TRBJ1-6; no check of the table's D call, TRBD1, against the DNA was made. TRBV21-1 is a known pseudogene. The CDR3 is made up of 19 amino acids. The DNA for the CDR3 is TGTGCCAGCCCAAGTCAGGGACAGGGGCTCGTCTCCTATAATTCACCCCTCCACTTT. Its translation: CASPSQGQGLVSYNSPLHF.

The V call is TRBV6-1, the J call TRBJ1-3; D not certain. The germline V gene has CDR1 MNHNS and CDR2 SASEGT. V was trimmed by 4 bases and J by 0 bases, leaving 16 bases between them. The CDR3 has 17 residues. CDR3 loop: CASSGPSVERSGNTIYF. Written as DNA, the CDR3 is TGTGCCAGCAGTGGCCCCTCGGTTGAGCGCTCTGGAAACACCATATATTTT.

This clone was counted a single time. CDR3 coding DNA: TGCGCCAGCAGCTTGGCCGGGACAGAGAATTCACCCCTCCACTTT. Protein sequence: CASSLAGTENSPLHF. The chain couples TRBV5-1 to TRBJ1-6; 7 bases map to TRBD1. V lost 0 bases, J lost 7 bases, and 4 bases stayed unmatched. The germline V gene has CDR1 SGHRS and CDR2 YFSETQ. This CDR3 region has 15 residues.

The genes are TRBV5-1 and TRBJ1-1; D is ambiguous. From germline, CDR1 is SGHRS and CDR2 YFSETQ. Trimming removed 3 bases at V and 3 bases at J, with 21 bases between. This CDR3 is 17 amino acids long. CDR3 coding DNA: TGCGCCAGCAGCTCCAAACCGGACGGGGAATGGGACACTGAAGCTTTCTTT. Amino acids: CASSSKPDGEWDTEAFF.

V and J are TRBV7-9 and TRBJ1-1; D might be TRBD1 (5 bases). This CDR3 comprises 17 residues. Trimming took off 5 bases at V and 2 bases at J, with 21 bases between the two ends. Germline CDR1 and CDR2: SEHNR and FQNEAQ (reference sequence). The CDR3 nucleotides read TGTGCCAGCAGCCCATTCGGAGGGCCAGGGTTAAACACTGAAGCTTTCTTT. This encodes CASSPFGGPGLNTEAFF.